The subject of this entry is one T cell receptor beta chain. The source of the sample is a study of blood T cell repertoires in COVID-19. Here immunoSEQ multiplex PCR was the method, and the copy in TCRdb shows in-frame clones only, minus some. The sample includes roughly 250,000 clones, around 90% seen only once; the top ten take approximately 0.9%. Within the 2 weeks before study entry, each person in the exposed group met a COVID-19 case. The sequence derives from a man aged 45-65 years who had been exposed to COVID-19. The sample was PBMCs or T cells enriched from blood (not recorded which).

In nucleotides, the CDR3 is TGTGCCAGCTCGAGGGGGTCGAATGAAAAACTGTTTTTT. Its translation is CASSRGSNEKLFF. The chain employs TRBV18 and TRBJ1-4; TRBD1 might be the D (6 bases). Germline V gene data show CDR1 as KGHSH and CDR2 as LQKENI. The CDR3 covers 13 residues. The V gene lost 6 bases and the J gene lost 5 bases, with 10 bases spanning the gap.